This TCR beta chain was sequenced for a study of technical replicates of blood from several donors. The CDR3 totals 11 residues. Trimming shortened V by 7 bases and J by 8 bases, and 10 bases separated the two germline ends. CDR1 MNHNS and CDR2 SASEGT come from the germline V gene. This clone was observed once. Generated by immunoSEQ multiplex PCR, the TCRdb table keeps only in-frame clones and is missing some. The repertoire consists of about 59,000 clones, with approximately 86% occurring once and the leading ten covering roughly 4.6%. The material sequenced was PBMCs. The chain links TRBV6-1 to TRBJ2-3, with a weak D call TRBD2 (5 bases). The clonotype originates from a human donor in good health. Some clones in this sample may be carry-over from other donors' samples. CDR3 sequence reads: CASTEEGTQYF. CDR3 bases: TGTGCCAGCACCGAAGAGGGTACGCAGTATTTT.